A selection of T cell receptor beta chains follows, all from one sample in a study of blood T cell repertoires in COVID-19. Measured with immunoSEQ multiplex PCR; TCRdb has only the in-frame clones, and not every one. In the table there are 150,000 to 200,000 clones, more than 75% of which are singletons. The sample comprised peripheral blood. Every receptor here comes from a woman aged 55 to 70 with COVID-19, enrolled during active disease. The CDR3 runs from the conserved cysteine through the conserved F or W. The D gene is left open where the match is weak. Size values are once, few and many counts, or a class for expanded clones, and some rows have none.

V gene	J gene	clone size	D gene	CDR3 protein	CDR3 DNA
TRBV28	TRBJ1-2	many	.	CASSLDSVYGYTF	TGTGCCAGCAGCCTCGACAGTGTGTATGGCTACACCTTC
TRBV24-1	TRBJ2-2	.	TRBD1	CATSDQKQGASTGELFF	TGTGCCACCAGTGACCAAAAACAGGGGGCGTCCACCGGGGAGCTGTTTTTT
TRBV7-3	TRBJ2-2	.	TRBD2	CASRSGTSGAGELFF	TGTGCCAGCAGATCCGGGACTAGCGGGGCCGGGGAGCTGTTTTTT
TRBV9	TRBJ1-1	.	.	CASSATPRGIAEAFF	TGTGCCAGCAGCGCAACCCCCCGGGGGATAGCTGAAGCTTTCTTT
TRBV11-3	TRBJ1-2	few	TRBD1	CASSHVPGTGVYGYTF	TGTGCCAGCAGCCATGTCCCCGGGACAGGGGTCTATGGCTACACCTTC
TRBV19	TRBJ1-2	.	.	CASSISRGAYGYTF	TGTGCCAGTAGTATAAGTCGGGGGGCTTATGGCTACACCTTC
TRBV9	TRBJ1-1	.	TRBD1	CASSVGTGGTEAFF	TGTGCCAGCAGCGTAGGGACAGGGGGCACTGAAGCTTTCTTT
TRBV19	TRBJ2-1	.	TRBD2	CASSIGGLAGGPLYNEQFF	TGTGCCAGTAGTATAGGCGGACTAGCGGGGGGCCCCCTTTACAATGAGCAGTTCTTC
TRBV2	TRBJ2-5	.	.	CASSSDTQETQYF	TGTGCCAGCAGTTCGGACACCCAAGAGACCCAGTACTTC
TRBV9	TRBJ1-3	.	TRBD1	CASSSGTGGGNTIYF	TGTGCCAGCAGCTCGGGGACAGGGGGCGGAAACACCATATATTTT
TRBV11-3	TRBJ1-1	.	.	CASSPSDRNTEAFF	TGTGCCAGCAGCCCATCGGACAGGAACACTGAAGCTTTCTTT
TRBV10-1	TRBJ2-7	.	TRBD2	CARLGSPGVAGSEQYF	TGCGCCAGATTAGGCTCCCCCGGGGTAGCGGGAAGCGAGCAGTACTTC
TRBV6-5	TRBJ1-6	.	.	CAGGITYNSPLHF	TGTGCCGGAGGGATTACCTATAATTCACCCCTCCACTTT
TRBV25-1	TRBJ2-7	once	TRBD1	CASSGYRGTTYEQYF	TGTGCCAGCAGTGGATACAGGGGGACCACCTACGAGCAGTACTTC
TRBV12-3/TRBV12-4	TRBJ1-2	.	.	CASSSRGGYGYTF	TGTGCCAGCAGTTCCCGGGGAGGCTATGGCTACACCTTC
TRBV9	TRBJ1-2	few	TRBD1	CASSAQTGGVGYTF	TGTGCCAGCAGCGCTCAGACAGGGGGAGTTGGCTACACCTTC
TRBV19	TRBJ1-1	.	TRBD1	CATIKKRQGAWTEAFF	TGTGCCACCATCAAGAAACGACAGGGGGCGTGGACTGAAGCTTTCTTT
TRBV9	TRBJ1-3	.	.	CASSGRDIDSGNTIYF	TGTGCCAGCAGTGGCCGGGACATAGACTCTGGAAACACCATATATTTT
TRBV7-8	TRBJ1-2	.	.	CASSFLLDRNHYTF	TGTGCCAGCAGCTTCCTCCTCGACAGAAATCACTACACCTTC
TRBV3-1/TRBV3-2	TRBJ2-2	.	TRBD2	CASINKKGTSGARQSRDTGELFF	TGTGCCAGCATCAACAAGAAGGGAACTAGCGGGGCTAGACAATCCCGGGACACCGGGGAGCTGTTTTTT
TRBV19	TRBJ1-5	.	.	CASSELSNQPQHF	TGTGCCAGTAGTGAGCTATCCAATCAGCCCCAGCATTTT
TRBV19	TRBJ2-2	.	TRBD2	CASSLRLAGPNTGELFF	TGTGCCAGTAGTTTGAGACTAGCGGGGCCAAACACCGGGGAGCTGTTTTTT
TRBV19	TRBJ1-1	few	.	CASTSLFGVREAFF	TGTGCCAGTACCTCACTTTTCGGGGTCCGAGAAGCTTTCTTT
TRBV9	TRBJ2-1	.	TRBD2	CASSVVLAGGNNEQFF	TGTGCCAGCAGCGTAGTGCTAGCGGGGGGGAACAATGAGCAGTTCTTC
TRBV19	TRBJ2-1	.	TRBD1	CASTPLGTGGSSYNEQFF	TGTGCCAGTACCCCGCTGGGGACAGGGGGGAGCTCCTACAATGAGCAGTTCTTC
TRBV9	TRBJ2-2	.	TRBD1	CASGDRGMIGELFF	TGTGCCAGCGGGGACAGGGGGATGATCGGGGAGCTGTTTTTT
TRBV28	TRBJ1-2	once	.	CASSTGVAGYGYTF	TGTGCCAGCAGTACTGGGGTCGCGGGCTATGGCTACACCTTC
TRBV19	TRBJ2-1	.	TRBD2	CASKELAGGHSYNEQFF	TGTGCCAGTAAGGAACTAGCGGGAGGCCACTCCTACAATGAGCAGTTCTTC
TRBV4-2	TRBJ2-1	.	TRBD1	CASSQRQGSYNEQFF	TGTGCCAGCAGCCAACGACAGGGTTCCTACAATGAGCAGTTCTTC
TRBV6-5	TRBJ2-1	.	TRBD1	CASSPQGFHNEQFF	TGTGCCAGCAGTCCACAGGGGTTCCACAATGAGCAGTTCTTC
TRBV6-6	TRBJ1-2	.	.	CASSISPGGYTF	TGTGCCAGCAGTATCTCTCCAGGGGGCTACACCTTC
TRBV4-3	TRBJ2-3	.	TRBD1	CASSQGDRGLDLTDTQYF	TGCGCCAGCAGCCAAGGGGACAGGGGCCTAGATTTAACAGATACGCAGTATTTT
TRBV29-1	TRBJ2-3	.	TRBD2	CSVGTSGGAHTQYF	TGCAGCGTGGGGACTAGCGGGGGGGCCCATACGCAGTATTTT
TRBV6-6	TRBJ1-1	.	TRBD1	CASSFDRAFLEAFF	TGTGCCAGCAGTTTCGACAGGGCTTTCCTTGAAGCTTTCTTT
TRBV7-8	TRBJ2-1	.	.	CASHGSSYNEQFF	TGTGCCAGCCACGGGAGCTCCTACAATGAGCAGTTCTTC
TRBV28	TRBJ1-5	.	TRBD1	CASSLSYRGGTGVGNQPQHF	TGTGCCAGCAGTTTATCTTATCGGGGGGGGACAGGGGTCGGCAATCAGCCCCAGCATTTT